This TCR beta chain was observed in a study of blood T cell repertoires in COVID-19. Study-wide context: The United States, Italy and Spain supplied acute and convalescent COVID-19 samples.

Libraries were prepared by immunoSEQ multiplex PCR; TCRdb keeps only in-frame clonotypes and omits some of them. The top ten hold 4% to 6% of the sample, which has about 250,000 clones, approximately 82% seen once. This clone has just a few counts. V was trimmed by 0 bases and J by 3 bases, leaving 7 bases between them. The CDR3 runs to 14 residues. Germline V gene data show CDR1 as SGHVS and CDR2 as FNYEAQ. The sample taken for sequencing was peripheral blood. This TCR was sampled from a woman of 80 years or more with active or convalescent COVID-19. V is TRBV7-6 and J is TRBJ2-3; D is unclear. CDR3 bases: TGTGCCAGCAGCTTAGCACGGTCAACAGATACGCAGTATTTT. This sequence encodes CASSLARSTDTQYF.